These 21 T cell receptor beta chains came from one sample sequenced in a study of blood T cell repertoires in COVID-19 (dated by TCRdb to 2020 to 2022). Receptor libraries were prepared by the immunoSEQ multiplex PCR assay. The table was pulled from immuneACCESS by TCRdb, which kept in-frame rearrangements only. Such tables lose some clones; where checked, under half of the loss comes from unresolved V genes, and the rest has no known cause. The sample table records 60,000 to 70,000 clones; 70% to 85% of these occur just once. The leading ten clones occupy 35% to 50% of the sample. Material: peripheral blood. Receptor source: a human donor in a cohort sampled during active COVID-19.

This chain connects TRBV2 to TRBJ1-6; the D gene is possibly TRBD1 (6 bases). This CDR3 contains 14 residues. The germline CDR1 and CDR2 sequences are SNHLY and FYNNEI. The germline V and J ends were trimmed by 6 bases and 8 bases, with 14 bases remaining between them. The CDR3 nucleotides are TGTGCCAGCAGATCGGGCAGGGGTGATTCACCCCTCCACTTT. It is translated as CASRSGRGDSPLHF. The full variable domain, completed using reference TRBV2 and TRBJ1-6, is EPEVTQTPSHQVTQMGQEVILRCVPISNHLYFYWYRQILGQKVEFLVSFYNNEISEKSEIFDDQFSVERPDGSNFTLKIRSTKLEDSAMYFCASRSGRGDSPLHFGNGTRLTVT.

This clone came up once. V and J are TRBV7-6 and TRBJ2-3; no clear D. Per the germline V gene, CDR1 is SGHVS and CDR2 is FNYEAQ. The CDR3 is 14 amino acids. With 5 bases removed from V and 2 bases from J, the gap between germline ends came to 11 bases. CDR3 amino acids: CASSENGYTDTQYF. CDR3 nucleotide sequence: TGTGCCAGCAGCGAGAACGGGTACACAGATACGCAGTATTTT.

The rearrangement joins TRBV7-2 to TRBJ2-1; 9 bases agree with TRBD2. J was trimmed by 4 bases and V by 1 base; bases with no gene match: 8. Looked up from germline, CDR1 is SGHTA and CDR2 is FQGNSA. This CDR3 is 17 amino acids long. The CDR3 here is CASSLEGASGVYNEQFF. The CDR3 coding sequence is TGTGCCAGCAGCTTAGAAGGGGCTAGCGGGGTTTACAATGAGCAGTTCTTC.

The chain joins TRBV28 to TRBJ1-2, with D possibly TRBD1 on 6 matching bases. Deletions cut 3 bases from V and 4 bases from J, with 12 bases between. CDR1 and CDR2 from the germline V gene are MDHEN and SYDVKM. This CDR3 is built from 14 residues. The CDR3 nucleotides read TGTGCCAGCAGTTTGTTGGGGGCTGGCTATGGCTACACCTTC. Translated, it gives CASSLLGAGYGYTF.

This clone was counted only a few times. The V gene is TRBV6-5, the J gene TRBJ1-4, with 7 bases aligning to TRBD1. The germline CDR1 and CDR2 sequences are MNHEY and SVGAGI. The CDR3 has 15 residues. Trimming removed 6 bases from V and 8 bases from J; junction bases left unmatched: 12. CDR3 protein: CASSARGQAGEKLFF. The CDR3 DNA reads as TGTGCCAGCAGCGCCCGTGGACAGGCGGGAGAAAAACTGTTTTTT.

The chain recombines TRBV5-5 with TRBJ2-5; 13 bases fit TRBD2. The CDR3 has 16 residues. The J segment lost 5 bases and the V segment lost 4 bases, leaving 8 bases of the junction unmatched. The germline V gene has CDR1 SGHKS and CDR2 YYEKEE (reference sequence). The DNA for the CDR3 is TGTGCCAGCAGCAAAGGACTAGCGGGGGACTTTGAGACCCAGTACTTC. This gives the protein CASSKGLAGDFETQYF.

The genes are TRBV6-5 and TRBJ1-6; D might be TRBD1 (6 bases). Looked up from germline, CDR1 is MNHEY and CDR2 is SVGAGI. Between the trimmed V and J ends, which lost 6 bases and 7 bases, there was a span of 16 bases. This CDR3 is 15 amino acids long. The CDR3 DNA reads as TGTGCCAGCAGCACCCGACAGGTCGGGAATTCACCCCTCCACTTT. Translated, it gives CASSTRQVGNSPLHF.

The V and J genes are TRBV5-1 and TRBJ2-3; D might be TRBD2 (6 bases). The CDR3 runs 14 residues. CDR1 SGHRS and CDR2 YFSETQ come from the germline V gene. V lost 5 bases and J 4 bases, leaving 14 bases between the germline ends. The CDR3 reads CASRGISGADTQYF. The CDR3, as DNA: TGCGCCAGCAGGGGCATTAGCGGAGCAGATACGCAGTATTTT.

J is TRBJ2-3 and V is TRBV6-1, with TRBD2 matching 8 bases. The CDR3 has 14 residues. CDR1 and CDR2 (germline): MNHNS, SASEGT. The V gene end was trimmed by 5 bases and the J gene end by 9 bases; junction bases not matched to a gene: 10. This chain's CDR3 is CASSSGGSGGTQYF. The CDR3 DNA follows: TGTGCCAGCAGTTCGGGGGGGTCCGGGGGCACGCAGTATTTT.

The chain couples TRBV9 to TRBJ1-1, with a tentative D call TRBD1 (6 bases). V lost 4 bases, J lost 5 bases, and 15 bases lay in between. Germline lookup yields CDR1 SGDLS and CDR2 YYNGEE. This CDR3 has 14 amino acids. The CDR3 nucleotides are TGTGCCAGCAGCCAAACAGGGTCCGGAACTGAAGCTTTCTTT. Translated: CASSQTGSGTEAFF. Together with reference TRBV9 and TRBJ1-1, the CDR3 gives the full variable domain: DSGVTQTPKHLITATGQRVTLRCSPRSGDLSVYWYQQSLDQGLQFLIQYYNGEERAKGNILERFSAQQFPDLHSELNLSSLELGDSALYFCASSQTGSGTEAFFGQGTRLTVV.

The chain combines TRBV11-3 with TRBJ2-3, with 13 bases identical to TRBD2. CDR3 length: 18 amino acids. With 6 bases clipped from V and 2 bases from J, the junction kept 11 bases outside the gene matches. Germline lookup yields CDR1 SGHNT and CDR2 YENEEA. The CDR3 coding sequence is TGTGCCAGCAGGCGACTAGCGGGGGGTCCCGACGCCACAGATACGCAGTATTTT. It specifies CASRRLAGGPDATDTQYF.

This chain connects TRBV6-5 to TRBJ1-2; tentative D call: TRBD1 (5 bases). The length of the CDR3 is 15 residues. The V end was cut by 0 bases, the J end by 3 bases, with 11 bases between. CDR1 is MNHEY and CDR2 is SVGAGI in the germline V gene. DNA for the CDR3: TGTGCCAGCAGTTACTCGTGGCAGGGATACTATGGCTACACCTTC. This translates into CASSYSWQGYYGYTF.

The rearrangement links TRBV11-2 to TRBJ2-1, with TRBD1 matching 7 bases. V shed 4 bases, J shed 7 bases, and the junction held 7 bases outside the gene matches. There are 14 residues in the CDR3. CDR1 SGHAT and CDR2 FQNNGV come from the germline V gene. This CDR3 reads CASSSDRFGNEQFF. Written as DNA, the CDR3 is TGTGCCAGCAGCTCGGACAGGTTTGGGAATGAGCAGTTCTTC.

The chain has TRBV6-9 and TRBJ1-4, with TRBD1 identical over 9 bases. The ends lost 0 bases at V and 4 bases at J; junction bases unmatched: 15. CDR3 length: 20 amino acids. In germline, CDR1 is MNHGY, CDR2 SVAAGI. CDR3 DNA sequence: TGTGCCAGCAGTTATTCGATAGGGACAGGGTGGGAAATCGGTAATGAAAAACTGTTTTTT. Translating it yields CASSYSIGTGWEIGNEKLFF.

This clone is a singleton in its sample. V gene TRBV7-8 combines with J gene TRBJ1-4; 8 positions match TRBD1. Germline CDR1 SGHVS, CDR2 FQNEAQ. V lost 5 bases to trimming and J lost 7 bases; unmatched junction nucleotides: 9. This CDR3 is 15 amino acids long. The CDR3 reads CASSTRGQEGEKLFF. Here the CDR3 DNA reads TGTGCCAGCAGCACAAGGGGACAGGAGGGTGAAAAACTGTTTTTT.

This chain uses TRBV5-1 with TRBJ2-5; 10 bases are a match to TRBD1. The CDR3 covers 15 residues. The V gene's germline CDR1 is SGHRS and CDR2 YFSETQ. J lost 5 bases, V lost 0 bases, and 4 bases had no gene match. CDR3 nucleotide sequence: TGCGCCAGCAGCTTGGGGGGGACAGGGGATGAGACCCAGTACTTC. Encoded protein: CASSLGGTGDETQYF.

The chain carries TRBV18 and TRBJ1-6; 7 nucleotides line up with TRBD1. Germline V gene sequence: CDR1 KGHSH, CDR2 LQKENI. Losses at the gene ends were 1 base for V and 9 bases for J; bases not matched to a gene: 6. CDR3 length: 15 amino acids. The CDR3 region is CASSPLDRASSPLHF. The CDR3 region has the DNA TGTGCCAGCTCACCACTAGACAGGGCAAGTTCACCCCTCCACTTT.

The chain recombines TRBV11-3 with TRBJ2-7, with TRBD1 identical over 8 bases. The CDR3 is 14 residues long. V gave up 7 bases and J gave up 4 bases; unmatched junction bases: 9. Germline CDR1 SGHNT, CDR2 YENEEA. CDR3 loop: CASTYGQGTYEQYF. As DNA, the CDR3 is TGTGCCAGCACGTATGGACAGGGTACGTACGAGCAGTACTTC. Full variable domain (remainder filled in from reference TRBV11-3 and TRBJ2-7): EAGVVQSPRYKIIEKKQPVAFWCNPISGHNTLYWYLQNLGQGPELLIRYENEEAVDDSQLPKDRFSAERLKGVDSTLKIQPAELGDSAVYLCASTYGQGTYEQYFGPGTRLTVT.

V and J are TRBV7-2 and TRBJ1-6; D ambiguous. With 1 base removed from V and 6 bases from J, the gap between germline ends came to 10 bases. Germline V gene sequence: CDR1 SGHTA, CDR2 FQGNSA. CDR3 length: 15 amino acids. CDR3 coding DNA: TGTGCCAGCAGCTTAGGTCCAGTTACTAATTCACCCCTCCACTTT. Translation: CASSLGPVTNSPLHF.

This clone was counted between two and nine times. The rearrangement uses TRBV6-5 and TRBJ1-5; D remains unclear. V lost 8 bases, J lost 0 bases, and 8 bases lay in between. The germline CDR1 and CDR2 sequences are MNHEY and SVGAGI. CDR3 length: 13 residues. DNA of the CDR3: TGTGCCAGCGCAGGTTATAGCAATCAGCCCCAGCATTTT. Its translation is CASAGYSNQPQHF.

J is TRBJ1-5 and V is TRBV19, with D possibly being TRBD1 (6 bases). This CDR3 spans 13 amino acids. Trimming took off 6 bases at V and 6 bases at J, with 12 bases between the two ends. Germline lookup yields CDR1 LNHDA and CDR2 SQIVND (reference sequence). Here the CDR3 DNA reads TGTGCCAGTAGAACAGGGTTTGGTCAGCCCCAGCATTTT. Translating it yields CASRTGFGQPQHF. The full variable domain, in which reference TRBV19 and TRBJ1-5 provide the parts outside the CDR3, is DGGITQSPKYLFRKEGQNVTLSCEQNLNHDAMYWYRQDPGQGLRLIYYSQIVNDFQKGDIAEGYSVSREKKESFPLTVTSAQKNPTAFYLCASRTGFGQPQHFGDGTRLSIL.